This TCR beta chain was sequenced in a study of cytomegalovirus exposure and HLA in healthy donors. V was shortened by 2 bases and J by 5 bases, with 6 bases between the two germline ends. The CDR3 contains 13 residues. The germline V gene has CDR1 MNHEY and CDR2 SVGAGI. The PCR made use of 60 Vbeta and 13 Jbeta primers. Generated by immunoSEQ multiplex PCR, the TCRdb table keeps only in-frame clones and is missing some. This table has 150,000 to 200,000 clones, around four fifths appearing once. Donors counted as nominally healthy when sampled, yet unrecorded immune exposures were likely. On this clone itself: Its antigen remains unknown.

Whole-study results and caveats: In a later analysis, donors in an Asian-associated ancestry cluster reportedly had fewer N-insertions in productive TCRs than the cohort mean. A prior analysis recorded that most TCR beta V segments were productive about 87% or about 30% of the time. Across donors, presence/absence analyses took sequencing depth to be roughly uniform.

The source material was PBMCs. The chain links TRBV6-5 to TRBJ2-2; D not resolved. The TCR originated in a male donor in good health and CMV-seropositive. CDR3 sequence: CASSYQSTGELFF. The DNA for the CDR3 is TGTGCCAGCAGTTACCAGTCAACCGGGGAGCTGTTTTTT.